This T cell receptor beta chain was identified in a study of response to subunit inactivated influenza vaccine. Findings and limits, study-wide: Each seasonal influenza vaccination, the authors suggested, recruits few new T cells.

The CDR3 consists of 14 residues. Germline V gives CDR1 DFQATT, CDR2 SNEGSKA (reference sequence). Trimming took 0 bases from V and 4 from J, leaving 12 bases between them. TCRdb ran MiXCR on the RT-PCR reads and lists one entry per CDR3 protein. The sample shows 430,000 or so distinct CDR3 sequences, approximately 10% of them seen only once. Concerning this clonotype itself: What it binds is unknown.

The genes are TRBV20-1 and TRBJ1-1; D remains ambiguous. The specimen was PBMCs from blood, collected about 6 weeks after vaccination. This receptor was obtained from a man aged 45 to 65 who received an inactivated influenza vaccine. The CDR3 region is CSARDGTTLTEAFF. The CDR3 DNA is TGCAGTGCTAGAGATGGCACCACTCTCACTGAAGCTTTCTTT.